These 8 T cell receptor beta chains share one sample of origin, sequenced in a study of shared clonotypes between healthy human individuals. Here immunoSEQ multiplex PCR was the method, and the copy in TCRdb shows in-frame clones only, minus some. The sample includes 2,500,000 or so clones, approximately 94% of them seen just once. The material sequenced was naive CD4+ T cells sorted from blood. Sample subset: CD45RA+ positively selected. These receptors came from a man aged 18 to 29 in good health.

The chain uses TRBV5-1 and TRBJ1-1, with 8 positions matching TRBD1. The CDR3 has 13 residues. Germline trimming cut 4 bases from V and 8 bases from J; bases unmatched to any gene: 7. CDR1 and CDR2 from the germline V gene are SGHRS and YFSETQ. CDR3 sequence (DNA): TGCGCCAGCAGCCGGGGACAGGCAAACGAAGCTTTCTTT. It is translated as CASSRGQANEAFF.

The CDR3 is CASSLTLSGGHADTQYF. The CDR3 DNA sequence: TGTGCCAGCAGCTTAACCCTTAGCGGGGGGCACGCAGATACGCAGTATTTT. This rearrangement joins TRBV11-3 to TRBJ2-3, with 10 bases identical to TRBD2. The V and J ends lost 2 bases and 4 bases, in that order; junction bases with no gene match: 9. In germline, CDR1 is SGHNT, CDR2 YENEEA. The CDR3 is 17 residues long.

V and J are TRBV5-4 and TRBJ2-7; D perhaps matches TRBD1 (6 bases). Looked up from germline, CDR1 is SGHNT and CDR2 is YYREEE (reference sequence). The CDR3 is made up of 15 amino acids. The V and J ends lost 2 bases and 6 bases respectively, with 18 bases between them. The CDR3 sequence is CASSLINRDAGEQYF. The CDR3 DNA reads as TGTGCCAGCAGCTTAATCAACAGGGATGCGGGCGAGCAGTACTTC.

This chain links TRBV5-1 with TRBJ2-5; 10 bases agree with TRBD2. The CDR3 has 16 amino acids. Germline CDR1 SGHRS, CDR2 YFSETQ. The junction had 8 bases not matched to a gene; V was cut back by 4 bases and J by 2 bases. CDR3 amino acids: CASSLWTSGSQETQYF. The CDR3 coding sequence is TGCGCCAGCAGCCTGTGGACTAGCGGATCTCAAGAGACCCAGTACTTC.

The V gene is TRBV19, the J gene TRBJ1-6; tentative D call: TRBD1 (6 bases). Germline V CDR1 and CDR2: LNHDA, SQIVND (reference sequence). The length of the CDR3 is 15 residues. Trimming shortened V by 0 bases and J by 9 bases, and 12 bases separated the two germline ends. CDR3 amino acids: CASSIDPGASSPLHF. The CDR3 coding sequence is TGTGCCAGTAGTATAGATCCAGGGGCCAGTTCACCCCTCCACTTT.

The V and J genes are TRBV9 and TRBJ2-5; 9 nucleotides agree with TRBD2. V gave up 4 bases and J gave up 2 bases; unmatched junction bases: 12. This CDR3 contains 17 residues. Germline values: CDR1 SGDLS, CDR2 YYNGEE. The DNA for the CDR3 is TGTGCCAGCAGCCCAATCGGGTTGGCGGGAGGGCAAGAGACCCAGTACTTC. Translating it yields CASSPIGLAGGQETQYF.

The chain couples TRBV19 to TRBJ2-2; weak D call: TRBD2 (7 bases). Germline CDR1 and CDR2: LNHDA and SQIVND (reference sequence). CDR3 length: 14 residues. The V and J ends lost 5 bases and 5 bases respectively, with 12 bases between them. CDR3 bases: TGTGCCAGTAGTTGGCGGGGGCGGACCGGGGAGCTGTTTTTT. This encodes CASSWRGRTGELFF.

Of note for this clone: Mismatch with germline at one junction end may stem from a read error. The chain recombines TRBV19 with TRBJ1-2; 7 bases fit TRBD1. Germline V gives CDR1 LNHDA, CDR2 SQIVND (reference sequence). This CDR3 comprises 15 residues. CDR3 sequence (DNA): TGTGCCAGTAGTCTAGAGGGACAGTTCCCCTATGGCTACACCTTC. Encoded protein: CASSLEGQFPYGYTF.